This T cell receptor (beta chain) was observed in a study of lymphopenia after photon versus proton radiotherapy. The CDR3 totals 15 residues. Per the germline V gene, CDR1 is SGHVS and CDR2 is FQNEAQ. The V and J ends lost 1 base and 7 bases respectively, with 16 bases between them. Clones were sequenced by immunoSEQ multiplex PCR, and TCRdb holds only the in-frame ones, with some missing. Of about 53,000 clones listed, about 83% are singletons. This clone was recorded only once. The chain uses TRBV7-8 and TRBJ1-1; maybe TRBD1 (6 bases). The source of this sequence is a man aged 50 to 59 with gastric cancer. The sample in question was peripheral blood, obtained from a patient treated with photon-based radiotherapy. As DNA, the CDR3 is TGTGCCAGCAGCTTAGTGCAGGGAAGGGGGGATGAAGCTTTCTTT. Amino acid sequence: CASSLVQGRGDEAFF.